The sequence of this T cell receptor (gamma chain) was determined in a study of intestinal T cells in coeliac disease. Study-wide context: In the TRG cohort, coeliac patients were much younger than controls.

The TRG library came from 200 to 250 ng of biopsy DNA amplified with LymphoTrack primers. TCRdb reapplied CATT to the multiplex PCR reads. The sample comprises around 1,700 gamma-chain clones, over 45% of which are singletons, and 7.3% rests with the top ten. After removal of 3 bases from V and 3 bases from J, the junction contained 8 bases not matched to a gene. The CDR3 contains 14 residues. Per the germline V gene, CDR1 is VENAVY and CDR2 is YDSYNSRV. Study-wide results and caveats: TRG-based classification had a reported leave-one-out accuracy of roughly 85%. Some TCR sequences were likely missing due to degraded FFPE-derived DNA.

By frequency in the sample, this clone is large (0.1 to 1%). Its specificity is not known. For each case, the template was genomic DNA from ten roughly 5.3-µm formalin-fixed paraffin-embedded scrolls. The receptor comes from a human donor with celiac disease. The sequenced material came from a duodenal biopsy. J is TRGJ1 or TRGJ2 and V is TRGV8. In DNA, the CDR3 is TGTGCCACCTGGGATTCTACTCGTTATTATAAGAAACTCTTT. Its translation: CATWDSTRYYKKLF.